These T cell receptor beta chains were read from a single sample in a study of shared clonotypes between healthy human individuals. This table comes from immunoSEQ multiplex PCR, and its TCRdb copy is limited to in-frame clones, with some not included. This sample has about 2.1 million clones, with 93% found just once. Sequences were obtained from naive CD8+ T cells from PBMCs. The receptors were gathered from a man aged 18 to 35 in good health. Some clones in this sample may be carry-over from other donors' samples. CDR3s include the opening cysteine and the closing phenylalanine or tryptophan. Each record gives: V gene, CDR3 protein.

>TRBV30
CAWSGLEGYTF
>TRBV10-3
CAIQTGGSTDTQYF
>TRBV7-9
CASSFTSGRASDTQYF
>TRBV2
CASSENRASGRVGPGELFF
>TRBV27
CASSFSSGSLKNEQFF
>TRBV27
CASTLNPRDPPETQYF
>TRBV30
CAWSLITGARNDDSPLHF
>TRBV18
CASAGSRGRGETQYF
>TRBV5-1
CASSLDQGTNTEAFF
>TRBV10-3
CATIAGDGSYEQYF
>TRBV23-1
CASSQSKGGRPDTQYF
>TRBV6-4
CASSETGGGGYTF
>TRBV27
CASSSTPGLAGVEQFF
>TRBV5-1
CASSLGGLHYEQYF
>TRBV11-2
CASSRGTPSYSNQPQHF
>TRBV19
CASSGRQADHTEAFF
>TRBV2
CASGGGNEQYF
>TRBV25-1
CASSEYGQGGLYEQYF
>TRBV28
CASSLIRAGGSNEQYF
>TRBV18
CASSPRGLPEKLFF
>TRBV30
CAWTSASSYEQYF